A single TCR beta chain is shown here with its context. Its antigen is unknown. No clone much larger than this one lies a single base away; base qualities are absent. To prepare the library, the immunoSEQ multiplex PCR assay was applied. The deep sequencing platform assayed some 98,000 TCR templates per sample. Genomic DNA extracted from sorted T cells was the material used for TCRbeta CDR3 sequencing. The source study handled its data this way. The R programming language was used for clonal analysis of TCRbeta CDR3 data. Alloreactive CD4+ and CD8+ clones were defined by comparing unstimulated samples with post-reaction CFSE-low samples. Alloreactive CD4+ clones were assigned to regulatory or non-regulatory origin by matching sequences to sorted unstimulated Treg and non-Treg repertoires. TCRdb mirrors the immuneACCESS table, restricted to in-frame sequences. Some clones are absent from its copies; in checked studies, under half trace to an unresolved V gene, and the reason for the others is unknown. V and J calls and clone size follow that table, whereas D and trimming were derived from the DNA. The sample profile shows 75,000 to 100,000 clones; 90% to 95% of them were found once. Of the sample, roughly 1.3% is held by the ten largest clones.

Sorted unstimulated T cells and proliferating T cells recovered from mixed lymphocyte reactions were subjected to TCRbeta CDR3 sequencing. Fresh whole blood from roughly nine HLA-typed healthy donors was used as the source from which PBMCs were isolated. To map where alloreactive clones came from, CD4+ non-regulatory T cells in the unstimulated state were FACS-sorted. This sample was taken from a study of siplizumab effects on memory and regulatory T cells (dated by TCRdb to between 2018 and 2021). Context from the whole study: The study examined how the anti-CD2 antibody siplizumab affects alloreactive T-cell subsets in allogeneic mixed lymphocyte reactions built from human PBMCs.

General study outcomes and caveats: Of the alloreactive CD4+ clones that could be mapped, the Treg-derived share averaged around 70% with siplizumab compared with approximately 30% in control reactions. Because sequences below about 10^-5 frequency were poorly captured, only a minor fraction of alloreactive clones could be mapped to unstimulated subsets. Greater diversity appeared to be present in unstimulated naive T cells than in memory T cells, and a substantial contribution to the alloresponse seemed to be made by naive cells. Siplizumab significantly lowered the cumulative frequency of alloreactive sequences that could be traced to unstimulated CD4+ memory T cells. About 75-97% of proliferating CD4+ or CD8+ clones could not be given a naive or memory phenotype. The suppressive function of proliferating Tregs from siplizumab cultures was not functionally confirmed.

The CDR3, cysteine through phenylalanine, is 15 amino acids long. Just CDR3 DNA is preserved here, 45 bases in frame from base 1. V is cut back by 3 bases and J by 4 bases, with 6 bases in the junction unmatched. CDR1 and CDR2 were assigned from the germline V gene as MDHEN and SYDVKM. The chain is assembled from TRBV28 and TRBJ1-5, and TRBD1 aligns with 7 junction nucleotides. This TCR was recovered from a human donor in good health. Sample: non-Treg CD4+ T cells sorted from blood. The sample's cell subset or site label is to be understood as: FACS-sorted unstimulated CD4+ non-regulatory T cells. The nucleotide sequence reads TGTGCCAGCAGTTTCCCGACAGGGCCAAATCAGCCCCAGCATTTT. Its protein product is CASSFPTGPNQPQHF.